The 9 T cell receptor beta chains below come from one sample, sequenced in a study of blood T cell repertoires in COVID-19. TCRdb's copy holds only in-frame clones and misses some; the assay was immunoSEQ multiplex PCR. The repertoire holds 200,000 to 250,000 clones, with approximately 84% as singletons. The source material was peripheral blood. The source is a woman aged 30 to 39 who had recovered from COVID-19.

The CDR3 DNA reads TGTGCCTGTGCCGGGACAGGGTTTTCCGGGGAGCTGTTTTTT. Translating it yields CACAGTGFSGELFF. The genes are TRBV3-1 (or the pseudogene TRBV3-2) and TRBJ2-2; TRBD1 matches 9 bases. Germline V gene data show CDR1 as LGHDT and CDR2 as YNNKEL (reference sequence). The CDR3 sequence is 14 residues long. Trimming took 11 bases from V and 6 from J; bases not matched to a gene: 10.

The V and J genes are TRBV4-2 and TRBJ2-3, with TRBD2 matching over 9 bases. V lost 3 bases to trimming and J lost 6 bases; unmatched junction nucleotides: 7. Germline CDR1 and CDR2: LGHNA and YNFKEQ. The CDR3 is 15 residues long. CDR3 loop: CASSQTSGALDTQYF. The DNA for the CDR3 is TGTGCCAGCAGCCAGACTAGCGGAGCCCTCGATACGCAGTATTTT.

This clone was detected a few times. Other DNA sequences within the sample encode an identical CDR3. The chain is built from TRBV5-1 and TRBJ2-1, with 10 bases aligning to TRBD2. Per the germline V gene, CDR1 is SGHRS and CDR2 is YFSETQ. V was pared by 1 base and J by 4 bases, with 5 bases of the junction left unmatched. The CDR3 sequence is 16 residues long. DNA for the CDR3: TGCGCCAGCAGCTTGTCTAGCGGGGGCCAATACAATGAGCAGTTCTTC. It specifies CASSLSSGGQYNEQFF.

This clone has a single count. This chain connects TRBV7-2 to TRBJ1-2; 9 bases align to TRBD1. Germline trimming cut 4 bases from V and 8 bases from J; bases unmatched to any gene: 5. The germline V gene has CDR1 SGHTA and CDR2 FQGNSA. CDR3 length: 13 amino acids. The CDR3 DNA follows: TGTGCCAGCAGCTCCCGGGACAGGGACGGCTACACCTTC. It codes for CASSSRDRDGYTF.

The genes are TRBV30 and TRBJ1-1; TRBD1 is a possible D gene (5 bases). CDR1 and CDR2 from the germline V gene are GTSNPN and SVGIG (reference sequence). The CDR3 is 14 residues long. The V end lost 0 bases, the J end lost 6 bases, and 14 bases lay between the germline ends. The CDR3 reads CAWSVPGPGPEAFF. Here the CDR3 DNA reads TGTGCCTGGAGTGTACCAGGGCCAGGGCCTGAAGCTTTCTTT.

In this sample, this clone turned up once. One end of the junction fails to match germline, which may point to a read error. The chain combines TRBV5-4 with TRBJ1-1; TRBD1 might be the D (6 bases). The germline gives CDR1 SGHNT, CDR2 YYREEE (reference sequence). The CDR3 sequence is 14 residues long. The CDR3 sequence: CASTLRGGNTEAFF. CDR3 DNA sequence: TGTGCCAGCACCTTGAGAGGGGGGAACACTGAAGCTTTCTTT.

This rearrangement joins TRBV7-6 to TRBJ2-1, with D perhaps TRBD1 (6 bases). V dropped 5 bases and J dropped 4 bases, with 15 bases sitting between them. Germline V gene lookup returns CDR1 SGHVS and CDR2 FNYEAQ. The CDR3 consists of 15 residues. CDR3 amino acids: CASSRTTGTYNEQFF. For the CDR3, the DNA is TGTGCCAGCAGCAGAACCACAGGGACGTACAATGAGCAGTTCTTC.

The chain employs TRBV6-6 and TRBJ2-5; D unresolved. Trimming took 7 bases from V and 2 from J, leaving 8 bases between them. The germline V gene encodes CDR1 MNHNY and CDR2 SVGAGI (reference sequence). The CDR3 covers 12 residues. The CDR3 region has the DNA TGTGCCAGCACCCAGAGGCAAGAGACCCAGTACTTC. It yields the protein CASTQRQETQYF.

This clone turned up a few times. The chain carries TRBV5-4 and TRBJ1-1, with 7 bases fitting TRBD1. The trim removed 4 bases at V and 8 bases at J, leaving 2 bases unmatched. Per germline, CDR1 SGHNT and CDR2 YYREEE (reference sequence). The CDR3 length is 11 residues. Here the CDR3 reads CASSAGGEAFF. CDR3 in DNA: TGTGCCAGCAGCGCAGGGGGAGAAGCTTTCTTT.